This entry concerns a single TCR beta chain. The data derive from a study of cytomegalovirus exposure and HLA in healthy donors. Study-level background: Early release data held some 80 million unique TCRs from HLA-typed donors.

V was pared by 6 bases and J by 2 bases, with 4 bases of the junction left unmatched. This CDR3 is built from 14 residues. Per the germline V gene, CDR1 is MNHEY and CDR2 is SMNVEV (reference sequence). PCR was performed using 60 Vbeta and 13 Jbeta primers. Data came from immunoSEQ multiplex PCR; TCRdb stores just in-frame clones and leaves some out. The data hold some 180,000 clones, with roughly 85% observed a single time. The chain uses TRBV27 and TRBJ2-7; 10 nucleotides line up with TRBD1. This TCR was recovered from a woman in her 50s in good health and CMV-seronegative. Sequenced input: PBMCs. In nucleotides, the CDR3 is TGTGCCAGCAGCAGACAGGGGGCAACCTACGAGCAGTACTTC. Translated: CASSRQGATYEQYF.